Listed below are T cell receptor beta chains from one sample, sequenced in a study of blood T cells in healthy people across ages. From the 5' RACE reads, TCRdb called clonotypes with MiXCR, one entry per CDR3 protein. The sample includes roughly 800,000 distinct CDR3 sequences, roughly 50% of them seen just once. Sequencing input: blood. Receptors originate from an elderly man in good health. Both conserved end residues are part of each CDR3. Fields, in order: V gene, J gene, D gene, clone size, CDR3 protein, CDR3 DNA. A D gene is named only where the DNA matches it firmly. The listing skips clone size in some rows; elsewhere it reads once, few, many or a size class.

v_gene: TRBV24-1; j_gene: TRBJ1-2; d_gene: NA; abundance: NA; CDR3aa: CATSDGITTNYGYTF; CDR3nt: TGTGCCACCAGTGACGGAATAACAACTAACTATGGCTACACCTTC
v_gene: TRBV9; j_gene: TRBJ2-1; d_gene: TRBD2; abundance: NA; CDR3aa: CASSAGLAGMYNEQFF; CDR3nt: TGCGCCAGCAGCGCCGGACTAGCGGGAATGTACAATGAGCAGTTCTTC
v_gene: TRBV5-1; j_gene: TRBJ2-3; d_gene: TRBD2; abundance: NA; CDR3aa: CASSWGTSGRTDTQYF; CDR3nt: TGCGCCAGCAGCTGGGGAACTAGCGGGAGAACAGATACGCAGTATTTT
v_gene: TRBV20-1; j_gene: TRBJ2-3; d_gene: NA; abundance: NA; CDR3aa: CSALEVLSDTQYF; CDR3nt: TGCAGTGCCCTTGAGGTATTATCAGATACGCAGTATTTT
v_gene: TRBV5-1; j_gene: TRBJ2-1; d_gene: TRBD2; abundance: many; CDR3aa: CASSRLAGAAYNEQFF; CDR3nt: TGCGCCAGCAGCCGACTTGCGGGAGCGGCCTACAATGAGCAGTTCTTC
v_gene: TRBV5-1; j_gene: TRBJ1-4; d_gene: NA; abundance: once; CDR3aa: CASSLAVPLDGLFF; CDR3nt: TGCGCCAGCAGCTTGGCGGTCCCACTAGATGGACTGTTTTTT
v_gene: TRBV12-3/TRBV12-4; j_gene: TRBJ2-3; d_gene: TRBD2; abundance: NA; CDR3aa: CASSSLAGTPSTDTQYF; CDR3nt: TGTGCCAGCAGTTCACTAGCGGGAACCCCTAGCACAGATACGCAGTATTTT
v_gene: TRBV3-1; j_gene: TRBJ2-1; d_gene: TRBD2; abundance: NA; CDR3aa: CASTKGGTSGLSSYNEQFF; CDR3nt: TGTGCCAGCACCAAAGGCGGGACTAGCGGATTAAGCTCCTACAATGAGCAGTTCTTC
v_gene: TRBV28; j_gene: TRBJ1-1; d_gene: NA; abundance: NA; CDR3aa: CASRPYQGGSSEAFF; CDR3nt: TGTGCCAGCAGACCGTACCAGGGTGGCTCTTCTGAAGCTTTCTTT
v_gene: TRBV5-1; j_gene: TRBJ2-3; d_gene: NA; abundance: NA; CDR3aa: CASSPPGFRYAYF; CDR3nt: TGCGCCAGCAGCCCGCCAGGGTTTAGATACGCGTATTTT
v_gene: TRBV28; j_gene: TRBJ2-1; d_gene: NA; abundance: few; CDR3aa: CASSLWAPSSAEQFF; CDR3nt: TGTGCCAGCAGTTTATGGGCCCCCTCGTCCGCGGAGCAGTTCTTC
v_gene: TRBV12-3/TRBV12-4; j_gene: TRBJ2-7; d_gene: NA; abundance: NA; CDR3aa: CASRLRATHEQYF; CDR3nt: TGTGCCAGCAGACTCCGGGCCACTCACGAGCAGTACTTC
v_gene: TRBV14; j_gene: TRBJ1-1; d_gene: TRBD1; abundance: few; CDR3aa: CASSRAQGAGTEAFF; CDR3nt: TGTGCCAGCAGCCGGGCTCAGGGGGCAGGAACTGAAGCTTTCTTT
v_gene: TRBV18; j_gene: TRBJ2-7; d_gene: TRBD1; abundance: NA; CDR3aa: CASSPQPGTAYEQYF; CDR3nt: TGTGCCAGCTCACCACAACCCGGGACAGCCTACGAGCAGTACTTC
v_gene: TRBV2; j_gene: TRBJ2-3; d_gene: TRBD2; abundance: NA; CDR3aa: CASSYSGTSGSRYAYF; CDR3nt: TGTGCCAGCAGTTACTCCGGGACTAGCGGGAGCAGATACGCGTATTTT
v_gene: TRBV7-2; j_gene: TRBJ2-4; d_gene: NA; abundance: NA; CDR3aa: CASSLDGQPAKNIQYF; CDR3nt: TGTGCCAGCAGCTTAGACGGTCAACCCGCCAAAAACATTCAGTACTTC